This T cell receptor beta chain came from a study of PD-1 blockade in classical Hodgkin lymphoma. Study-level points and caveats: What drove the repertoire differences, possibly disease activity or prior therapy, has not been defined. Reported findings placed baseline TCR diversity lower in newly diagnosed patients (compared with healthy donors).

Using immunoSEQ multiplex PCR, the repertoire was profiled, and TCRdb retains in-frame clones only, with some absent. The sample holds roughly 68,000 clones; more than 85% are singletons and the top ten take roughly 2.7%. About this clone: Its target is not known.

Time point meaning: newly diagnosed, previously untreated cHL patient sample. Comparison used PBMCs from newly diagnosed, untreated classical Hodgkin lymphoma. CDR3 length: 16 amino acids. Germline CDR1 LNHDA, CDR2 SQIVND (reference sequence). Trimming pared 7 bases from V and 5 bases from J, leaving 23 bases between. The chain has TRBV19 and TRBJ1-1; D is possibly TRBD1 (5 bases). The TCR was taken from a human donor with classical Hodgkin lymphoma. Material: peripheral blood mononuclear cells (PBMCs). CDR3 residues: CASNPRSPAEGTEAFF. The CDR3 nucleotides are TGTGCCAGTAATCCTAGGTCGCCGGCGGAGGGGACTGAAGCTTTCTTT.